This T cell receptor beta chain comes out of a study of T cell responses to AZD1222 COVID-19 vaccine (dated by TCRdb to about 2021). In the study overall: AZD1222 recipients given second doses at about 4 weeks or at about 12 weeks were pooled, since spike-specific TCR depth and breadth were not found to differ between the two schedules. TCR sequencing covered 233 trial participants: 200 to 210 given two doses of AZD1222 and approximately 25 given two doses of MenACWY control vaccine. Trial participants were enrolled by age into subgroups of 18-55, 56-69 and 70-plus years, and about 150, 27 and 61 TCR-sequenced participants, respectively, were included in these subgroups. Results the study describes overall, beyond this receptor: The 56-69-year group was small, and its depth increase did not reach significance, likely because of low power. Because no samples from the day 14 peak response were available, repertoires could be characterized only after the peak T cell response. After two AZD1222 doses, both the breadth and the depth of spike-specific TCRs were significantly higher than at day 0 and than in MenACWY recipients. Participants were mostly white British, with more females than males. The authors suggested clonal diversity may have been underestimated. Epitopes outside the regions mutated in the B.1.351 and B.1.1.7 variants were reportedly recognized by nearly half of the unique spike-specific TCRs. The vaccine-associated CD4 TCRs covered the entire spike protein, and the dominant responses fell in regions 160-218 and 743-854. Only five or six AZD1222 recipients were SARS-CoV-2 seropositive at baseline, limiting conclusions about previously exposed vaccinees.

The CDR3 regions of human TCRbeta chains were analyzed by immunosequencing. Per the source publication's procedure: TCRs in the repertoires were matched against a reference library of SARS-CoV-2-specific TCRs that had been generated with the MIRA antigen-specificity platform. Breadth was defined as the fraction of unique TCRs that were SARS-CoV-2-associated. Depth was defined as the fraction of total T cells that were SARS-CoV-2-associated. Using the MIRA data, every spike-specific TCR was mapped to the spike region that the TCR reacted to and assigned to either a CD4 or a CD8 class. Log10-transformed breadth and depth values were compared by one-way ANOVA with Sidak's multiple comparisons tests. Drawn from immuneACCESS, this table holds only the in-frame rearrangements with V and J called that TCRdb kept. Clones are partly lost; checked studies trace under half to an unresolved V gene and leave the rest unexplained. That table supplies the V and J calls and clone size; D and trimming were determined from the DNA. In this sample the table shows under 200,000 clones, about 90% of which occur a single time. Over 4.5% of the sample is in the top ten clones.

Measured from the cysteine to the phenylalanine, the CDR3 is 14 residues long. The sequence is cut down to CDR3 DNA, 42 bases in frame from base 1. Taken from the germline V gene, the CDR1 and CDR2 loops are SGHRS and YFSETQ. V is reduced by 3 bases and J by 3 bases, leaving a spacing of 10 bases between them. The sample's time point label, in plain terms: baseline before first vaccination. Vaccinee samples came from UK trials COV001 and COV002, including a single-blind randomized controlled phase 2/3 trial of AZD1222 (ChAdOx1 nCoV-19) in healthy adults. For TCRbeta chain sequencing, PBMC samples were collected from trial participants at day 0 and at day 28 after the second dose. Notes on this clone: The target of this receptor is not known. Qualities for individual bases were not recorded, and no much larger clone is one base off.

The chain joins TRBV5-1 to TRBJ1-3; TRBD1 could be the D gene, as 5 bases match. The material was peripheral blood, obtained on day 0 of AZD1222 vaccination. The receptor was isolated from an adult in good health. The bases read TGCGCCAGCAGCTCGGGGACGGTTGGAAACACCATATATTTT. The resulting protein is CASSSGTVGNTIYF.